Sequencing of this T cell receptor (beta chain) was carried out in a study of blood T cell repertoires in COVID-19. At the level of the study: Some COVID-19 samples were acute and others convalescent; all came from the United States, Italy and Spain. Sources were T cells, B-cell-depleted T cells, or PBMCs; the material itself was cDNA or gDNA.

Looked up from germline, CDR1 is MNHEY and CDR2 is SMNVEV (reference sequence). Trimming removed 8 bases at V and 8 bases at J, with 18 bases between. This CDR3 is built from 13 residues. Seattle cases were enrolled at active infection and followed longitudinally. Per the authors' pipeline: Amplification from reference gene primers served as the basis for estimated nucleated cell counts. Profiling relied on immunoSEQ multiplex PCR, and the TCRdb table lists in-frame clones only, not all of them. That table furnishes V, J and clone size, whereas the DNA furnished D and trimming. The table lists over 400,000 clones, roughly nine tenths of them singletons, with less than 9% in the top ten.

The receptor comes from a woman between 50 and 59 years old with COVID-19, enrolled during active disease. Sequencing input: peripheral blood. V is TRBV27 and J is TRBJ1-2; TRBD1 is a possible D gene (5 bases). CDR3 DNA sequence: TGTGCCAGCGCCAACTTTGGGGGGGACGGCTACACCTTC. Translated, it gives CASANFGGDGYTF.